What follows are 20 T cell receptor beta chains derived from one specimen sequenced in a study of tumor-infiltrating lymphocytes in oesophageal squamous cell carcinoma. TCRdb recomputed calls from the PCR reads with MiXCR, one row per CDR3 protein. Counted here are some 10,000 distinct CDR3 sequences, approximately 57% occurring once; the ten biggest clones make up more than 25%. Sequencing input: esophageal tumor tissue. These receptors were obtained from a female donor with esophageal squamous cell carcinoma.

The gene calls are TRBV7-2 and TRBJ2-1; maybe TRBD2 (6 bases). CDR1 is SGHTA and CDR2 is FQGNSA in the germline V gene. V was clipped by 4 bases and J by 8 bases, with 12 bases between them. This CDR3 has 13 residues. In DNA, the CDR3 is TGTGCCAGCAGCTCGGGGGTTTCCCATGAGCAGTTCTTC. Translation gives CASSSGVSHEQFF.

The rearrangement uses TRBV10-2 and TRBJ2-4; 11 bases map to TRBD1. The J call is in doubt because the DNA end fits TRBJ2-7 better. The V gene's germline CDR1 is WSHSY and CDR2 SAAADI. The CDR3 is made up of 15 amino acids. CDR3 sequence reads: CASIDRDRGKYEQYF. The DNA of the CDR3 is TGCGCCAGCATCGACCGGGACAGGGGGAAGTACGAGCAGTACTTC.

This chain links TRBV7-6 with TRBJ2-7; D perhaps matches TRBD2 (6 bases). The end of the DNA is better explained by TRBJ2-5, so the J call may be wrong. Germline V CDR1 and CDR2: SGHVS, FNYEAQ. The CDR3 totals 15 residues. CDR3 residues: CASSSAGADQETQYF. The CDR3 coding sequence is TGTGCCAGCAGTTCAGCGGGCGCAGACCAAGAGACCCAGTACTTC.

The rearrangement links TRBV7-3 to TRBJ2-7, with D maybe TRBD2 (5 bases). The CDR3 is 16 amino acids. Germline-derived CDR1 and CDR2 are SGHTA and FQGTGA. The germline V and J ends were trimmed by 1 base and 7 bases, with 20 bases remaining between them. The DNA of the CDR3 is TGTGCCAGCAGCTTAAGAGCTAGCAAGGGTTGGGATGAGCAGTACTTC. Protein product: CASSLRASKGWDEQYF.

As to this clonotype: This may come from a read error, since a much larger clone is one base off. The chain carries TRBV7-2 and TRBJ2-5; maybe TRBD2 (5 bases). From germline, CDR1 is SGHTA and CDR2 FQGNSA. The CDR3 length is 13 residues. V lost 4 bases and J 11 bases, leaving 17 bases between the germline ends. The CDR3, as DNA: TGTGCCAGCAGCTCCAAGGGCGGGCATGAGCAGTACTTC. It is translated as CASSSKGGHEQYF.

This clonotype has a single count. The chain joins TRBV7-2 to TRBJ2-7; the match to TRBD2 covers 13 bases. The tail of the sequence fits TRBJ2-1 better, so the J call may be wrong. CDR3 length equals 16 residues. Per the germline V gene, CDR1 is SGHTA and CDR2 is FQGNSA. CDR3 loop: CASSLRTSGGRDEQFF. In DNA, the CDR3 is TGTGCCAGCAGCCTAAGGACTAGCGGGGGTAGGGATGAGCAGTTCTTC.

The chain's CDR3 is CASSLGPGGANVLTF. The DNA of the CDR3 is TGTGCCAGCAGCTTGGGCCCGGGGGGGGCCAACGTCCTGACTTTC. The rearrangement uses TRBV7-6 and TRBJ2-6; a weak D match, TRBD2 (5 bases). In germline, CDR1 is SGHVS, CDR2 FNYEAQ. The length of the CDR3 is 15 residues. Trimming took off 3 bases at V and 4 bases at J, with 10 bases between the two ends. Filled out from reference TRBV7-6 and TRBJ2-6, the complete variable domain reads GAGVSQSPRYKVTKRGQDVALRCDPISGHVSLYWYRQALGQGPEFLTYFNYEAQQDKSGLPNDRFSAERPEGSISTLTIQRTEQRDSAMYRCASSLGPGGANVLTFGAGSRLTVL.

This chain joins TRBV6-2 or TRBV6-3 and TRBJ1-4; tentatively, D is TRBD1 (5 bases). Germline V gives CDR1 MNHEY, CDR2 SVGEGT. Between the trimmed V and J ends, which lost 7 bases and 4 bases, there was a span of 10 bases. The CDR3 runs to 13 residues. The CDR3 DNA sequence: TGTGCCAGCACAGAGACAGTTAATGAAAAACTGTTTTTT. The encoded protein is CASTETVNEKLFF.

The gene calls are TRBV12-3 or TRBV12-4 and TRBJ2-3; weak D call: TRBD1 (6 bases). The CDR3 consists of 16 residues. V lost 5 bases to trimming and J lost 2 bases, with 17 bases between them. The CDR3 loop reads CASSPTGNRYTDTQYF. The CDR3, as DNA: TGTGCCAGCAGTCCCACAGGGAATCGGTACACAGATACGCAGTATTTT.

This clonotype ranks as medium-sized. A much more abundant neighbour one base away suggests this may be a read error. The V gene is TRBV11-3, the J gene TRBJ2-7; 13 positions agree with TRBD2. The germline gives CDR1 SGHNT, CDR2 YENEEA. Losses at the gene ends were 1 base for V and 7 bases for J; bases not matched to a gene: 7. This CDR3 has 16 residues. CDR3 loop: CASSLGLAGGAYEQYF. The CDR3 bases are TGTGCCAGCAGCTTAGGACTAGCGGGAGGAGCGTATGAGCAGTACTTC.

CDR3 nucleotides: TGTGCCAGCAGTGCCTACTCGGTCAATGAGCAGTTCTTC. This sequence encodes CASSAYSVNEQFF. This chain links TRBV6-1 with TRBJ2-5; D uncertain. The J call may be incorrect, as the DNA end agrees better with TRBJ2-1. Germline values: CDR1 MNHNS, CDR2 SASEGT. The CDR3 covers 13 residues.

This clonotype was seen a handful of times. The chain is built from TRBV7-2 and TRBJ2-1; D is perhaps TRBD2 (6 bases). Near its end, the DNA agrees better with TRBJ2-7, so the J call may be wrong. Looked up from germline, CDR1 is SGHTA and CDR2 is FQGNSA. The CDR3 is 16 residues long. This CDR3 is CASSSSARFLSYEQYF. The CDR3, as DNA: TGTGCCAGCAGTTCTAGCGCTCGATTTCTCTCCTACGAGCAGTACTTC.

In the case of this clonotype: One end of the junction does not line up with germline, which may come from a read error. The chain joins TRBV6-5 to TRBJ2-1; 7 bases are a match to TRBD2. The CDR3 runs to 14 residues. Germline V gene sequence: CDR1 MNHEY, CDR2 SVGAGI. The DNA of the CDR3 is TGCGCCAGCAGACTAAGCGGGATGGCCAATGAGCAGTTCTTC. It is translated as CASRLSGMANEQFF.

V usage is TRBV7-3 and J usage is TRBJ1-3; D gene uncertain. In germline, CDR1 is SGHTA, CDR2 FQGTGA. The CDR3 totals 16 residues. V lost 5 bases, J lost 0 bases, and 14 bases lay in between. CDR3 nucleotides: TGTGCCAGCAGCCTCAGTGCCCCTGTCTCTGGAAACACCATATATTTT. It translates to CASSLSAPVSGNTIYF.

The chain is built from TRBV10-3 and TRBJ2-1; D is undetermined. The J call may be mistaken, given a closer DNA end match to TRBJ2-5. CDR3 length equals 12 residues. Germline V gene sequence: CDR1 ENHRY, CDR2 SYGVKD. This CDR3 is CAISERAETQYF. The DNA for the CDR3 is TGTGCCATCAGTGAGAGGGCAGAGACCCAGTACTTC.

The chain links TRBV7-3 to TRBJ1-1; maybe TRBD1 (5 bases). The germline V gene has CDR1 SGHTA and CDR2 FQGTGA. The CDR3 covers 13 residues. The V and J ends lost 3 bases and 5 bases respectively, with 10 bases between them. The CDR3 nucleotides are TGTGCCAGCAGCTTTGGGGGGGGGACTGAAGCTTTCTTT. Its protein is CASSFGGGTEAFF.

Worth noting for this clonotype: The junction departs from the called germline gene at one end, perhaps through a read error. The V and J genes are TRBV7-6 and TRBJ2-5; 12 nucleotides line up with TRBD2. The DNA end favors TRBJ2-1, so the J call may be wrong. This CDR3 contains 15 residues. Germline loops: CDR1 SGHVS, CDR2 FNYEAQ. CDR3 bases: TGTGCTAGCAGCTCTCTAGCGGGAGGGCCAGATGAGCAGTTCTTC. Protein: CASSSLAGGPDEQFF.

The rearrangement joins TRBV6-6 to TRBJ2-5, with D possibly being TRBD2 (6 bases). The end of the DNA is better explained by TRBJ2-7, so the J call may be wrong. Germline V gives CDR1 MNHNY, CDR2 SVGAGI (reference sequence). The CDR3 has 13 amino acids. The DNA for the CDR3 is TGTGCCAGCAGCTTCTCGGGAGAGGACGAGCAGTACTTC. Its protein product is CASSFSGEDEQYF.

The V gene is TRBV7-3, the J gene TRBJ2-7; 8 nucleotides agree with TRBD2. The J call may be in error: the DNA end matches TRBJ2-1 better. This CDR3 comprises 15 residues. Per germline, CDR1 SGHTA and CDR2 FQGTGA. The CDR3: CASSLMTGGPGEQFF. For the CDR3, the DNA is TGTGCCAGCAGCTTAATGACGGGAGGGCCGGGTGAGCAGTTCTTC.

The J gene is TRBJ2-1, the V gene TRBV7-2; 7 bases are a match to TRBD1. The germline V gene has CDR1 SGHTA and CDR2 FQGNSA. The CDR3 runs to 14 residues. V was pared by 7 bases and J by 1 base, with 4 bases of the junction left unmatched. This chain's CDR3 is CASTPGQSYNEQFF. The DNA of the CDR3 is TGTGCCAGCACCCCGGGACAGTCCTACAATGAGCAGTTCTTC.